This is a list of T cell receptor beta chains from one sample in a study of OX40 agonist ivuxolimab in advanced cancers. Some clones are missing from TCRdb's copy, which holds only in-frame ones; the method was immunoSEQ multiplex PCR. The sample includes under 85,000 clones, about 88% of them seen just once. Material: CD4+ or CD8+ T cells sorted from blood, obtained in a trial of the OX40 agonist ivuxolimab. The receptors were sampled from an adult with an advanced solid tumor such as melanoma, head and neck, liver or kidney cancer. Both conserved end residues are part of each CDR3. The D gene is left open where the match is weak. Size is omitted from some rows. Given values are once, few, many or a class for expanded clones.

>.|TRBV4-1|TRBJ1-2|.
CASSQNERTFF
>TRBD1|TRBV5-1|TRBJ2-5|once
CASSGQGQGETQYF
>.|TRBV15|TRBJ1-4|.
CATSRHRDSTNEKLFF
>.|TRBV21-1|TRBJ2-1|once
CARVPDNEQFF
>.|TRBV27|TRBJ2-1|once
CASSLLGAGRDEQFF
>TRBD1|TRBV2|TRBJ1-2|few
CASSLNRGSSYGYTF
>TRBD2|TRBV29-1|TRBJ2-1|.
CSVEGAGDDNEQFF
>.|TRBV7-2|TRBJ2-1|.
CASSSRGLYYNEQFF
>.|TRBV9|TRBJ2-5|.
CASSRGWSETQYF
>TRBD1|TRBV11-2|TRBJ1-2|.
CASTPYETGVRYTF
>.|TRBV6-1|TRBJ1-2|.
CASSEAYHTNYGYTF
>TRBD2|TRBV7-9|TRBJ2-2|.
CASSLELAGHTGELFF
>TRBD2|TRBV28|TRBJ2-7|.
CASTPASGSYYEQYF
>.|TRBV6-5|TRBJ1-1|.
CASSLDKNTEAFF
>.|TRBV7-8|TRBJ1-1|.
CASSLGGLNTEAFF
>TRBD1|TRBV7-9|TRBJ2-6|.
CASSKETGSGANVLTF
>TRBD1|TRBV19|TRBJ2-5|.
CASSTYPAGGGGETQYF
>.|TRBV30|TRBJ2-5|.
CAWIRENQETQYF
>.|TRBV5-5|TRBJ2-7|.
CASTPDSNSYEQYF
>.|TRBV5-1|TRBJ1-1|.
CASSWGKVEDTEAFF
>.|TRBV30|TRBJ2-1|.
CAWRSPSSYNEQFF
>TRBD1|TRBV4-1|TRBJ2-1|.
CASSQPDRGRIF
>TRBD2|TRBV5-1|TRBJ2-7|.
CASTKLAGGGLEQYF
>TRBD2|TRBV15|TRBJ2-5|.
CATSRDTSGGETQYF
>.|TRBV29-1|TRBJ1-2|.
CSVARELGYGYTF
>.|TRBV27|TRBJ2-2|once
CASSPSTATGELFF
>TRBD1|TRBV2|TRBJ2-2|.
CASSAGQVNTGELFF
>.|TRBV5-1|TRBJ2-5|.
CASSSPMGVGQETQYF
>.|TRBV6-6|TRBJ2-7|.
CASSYPERGSYEQYF
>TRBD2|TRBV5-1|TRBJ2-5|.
CASSSLAGEETQYF
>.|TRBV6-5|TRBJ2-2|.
CASSSGGNTGELFF